A selection of T cell receptor beta chains follows, all from one sample in a study of technical replicates of blood from a handful of donors. Generated by immunoSEQ multiplex PCR, the TCRdb table keeps only in-frame clones and is missing some. Of about 72,000 clones listed, about nine tenths were seen once; the top ten hold 0.36%. The specimen was T cells isolated from PBMCs. Every receptor here comes from a human donor in good health. CDR3s include the opening cysteine and the closing phenylalanine or tryptophan. Fields, in order: J gene, clone size, D gene, V gene, CDR3 protein, CDR3 DNA. The D gene is left open where the match is weak. Clone size is stated in some rows and not others, as once, few, many or a class when expanded.

j_call: TRBJ1-2; clone_size: -; d_call: -; v_call: TRBV4-3; cdr3_aa: CASSQRTGVNYGYTF; cdr3_nt: TGCGCCAGCAGCCAGAGGACCGGGGTAAACTATGGCTACACCTTC
j_call: TRBJ1-4; clone_size: once; d_call: TRBD1; v_call: TRBV5-4; cdr3_aa: CASSPPGQIGNEKLFF; cdr3_nt: TGTGCCAGCAGCCCGCCGGGACAGATCGGTAATGAAAAACTGTTTTTT
j_call: TRBJ1-5; clone_size: -; d_call: -; v_call: TRBV6-6; cdr3_aa: CASGNGQGSHQPQHF; cdr3_nt: TGTGCCAGTGGGAACGGGCAGGGGAGTCATCAGCCCCAGCATTTT
j_call: TRBJ2-1; clone_size: few; d_call: -; v_call: TRBV19; cdr3_aa: CASSVGYEQFF; cdr3_nt: TGTGCCAGTAGTGTTGGCTATGAGCAGTTCTTC
j_call: TRBJ1-2; clone_size: -; d_call: -; v_call: TRBV5-1; cdr3_aa: CASSLGGIMDGYTF; cdr3_nt: TGCGCCAGCAGCTTGGGAGGGATTATGGATGGCTACACCTTC
j_call: TRBJ1-1; clone_size: -; d_call: TRBD1; v_call: TRBV5-4; cdr3_aa: CASSLPGQQNTEAFF; cdr3_nt: TGTGCCAGCAGCTTGCCGGGACAGCAGAACACTGAAGCTTTCTTT
j_call: TRBJ2-7; clone_size: -; d_call: TRBD1; v_call: TRBV30; cdr3_aa: CAWMNPGQTYEQYF; cdr3_nt: TGTGCCTGGATGAATCCGGGACAGACCTACGAGCAGTACTTC
j_call: TRBJ1-2; clone_size: -; d_call: TRBD1; v_call: TRBV5-6; cdr3_aa: CASSFRFLGQGPNYGYTF; cdr3_nt: TGTGCCAGCAGCTTTAGGTTTCTGGGACAGGGCCCCAACTATGGCTACACCTTC
j_call: TRBJ1-1; clone_size: -; d_call: -; v_call: TRBV14; cdr3_aa: CASSQGLTEAFF; cdr3_nt: TGTGCCAGCAGCCAGGGCCTCACTGAAGCTTTCTTT
j_call: TRBJ2-1; clone_size: -; d_call: -; v_call: TRBV2; cdr3_aa: CASRSNEQFF; cdr3_nt: TGTGCCAGCAGGAGCAATGAGCAGTTCTTC
j_call: TRBJ2-7; clone_size: -; d_call: -; v_call: TRBV27; cdr3_aa: CASKQGIYEQYF; cdr3_nt: TGTGCCAGCAAACAGGGAATCTACGAGCAGTACTTC
j_call: TRBJ2-7; clone_size: -; d_call: TRBD1; v_call: TRBV18; cdr3_aa: CASSPSFPRQGSYEQYF; cdr3_nt: TGTGCCAGCTCACCGTCGTTTCCGAGACAGGGTTCCTACGAGCAGTACTTC
j_call: TRBJ2-7; clone_size: once; d_call: -; v_call: TRBV4-3; cdr3_aa: CASSQEAGQSYEQYF; cdr3_nt: TGCGCCAGCAGCCAAGAGGCGGGACAGTCCTACGAGCAGTACTTC
j_call: TRBJ1-4; clone_size: once; d_call: TRBD1; v_call: TRBV6-1; cdr3_aa: CASMGTGGNEKLFF; cdr3_nt: TGTGCCAGCATGGGGACAGGTGGAAATGAAAAACTGTTTTTT
j_call: TRBJ2-4; clone_size: -; d_call: TRBD1; v_call: TRBV18; cdr3_aa: CASSPGTGAKNIQYF; cdr3_nt: TGTGCCAGCTCGCCCGGGACAGGGGCCAAAAACATTCAGTACTTC
j_call: TRBJ2-1; clone_size: -; d_call: -; v_call: TRBV25-1; cdr3_aa: CASSELGGTVGNEQFF; cdr3_nt: TGTGCCAGCAGTGAATTGGGAGGTACAGTTGGCAATGAGCAGTTCTTC
j_call: TRBJ2-3; clone_size: -; d_call: -; v_call: TRBV7-9; cdr3_aa: CASSASDSPPVDTQYF; cdr3_nt: TGTGCCAGCAGCGCTTCGGACAGTCCTCCCGTAGATACGCAGTATTTT
j_call: TRBJ1-1; clone_size: -; d_call: TRBD1; v_call: TRBV29-1; cdr3_aa: CSAHYRTGETEAFF; cdr3_nt: TGCAGCGCCCACTATAGGACAGGGGAGACTGAAGCTTTCTTT
j_call: TRBJ2-1; clone_size: -; d_call: -; v_call: TRBV4-1; cdr3_aa: CASSQSTYNEQFF; cdr3_nt: TGCGCCAGCAGCCAGAGCACCTACAATGAGCAGTTCTTC
j_call: TRBJ2-7; clone_size: -; d_call: -; v_call: TRBV11-2; cdr3_aa: CASSADRFPYEQYF; cdr3_nt: TGTGCCAGCAGCGCAGACAGGTTTCCCTACGAGCAGTACTTC
j_call: TRBJ1-1; clone_size: once; d_call: -; v_call: TRBV29-1; cdr3_aa: CSVSPGGTEAFF; cdr3_nt: TGCAGCGTTAGTCCCGGGGGCACTGAAGCTTTCTTT
j_call: TRBJ2-1; clone_size: -; d_call: TRBD2; v_call: TRBV11-3; cdr3_aa: CASSLGSGSRGEQFF; cdr3_nt: TGTGCCAGCAGCTTAGGTAGCGGGAGTCGTGGTGAGCAGTTCTTC
j_call: TRBJ1-2; clone_size: -; d_call: TRBD1; v_call: TRBV30; cdr3_aa: CAWTTQTGLGYTF; cdr3_nt: TGTGCCTGGACTACACAGACAGGGCTTGGCTACACCTTC
j_call: TRBJ2-5; clone_size: -; d_call: TRBD2; v_call: TRBV28; cdr3_aa: CASSRTSGRVETQYF; cdr3_nt: TGTGCCAGCAGCAGGACTAGCGGGAGGGTAGAGACCCAGTACTTC
j_call: TRBJ2-5; clone_size: once; d_call: TRBD2; v_call: TRBV7-3; cdr3_aa: CASSSTGTSETQYF; cdr3_nt: TGTGCCAGCAGCTCTACGGGGACTAGTGAGACCCAGTACTTC
j_call: TRBJ2-1; clone_size: -; d_call: TRBD2; v_call: TRBV11-2; cdr3_aa: CASSHSGRANEQFF; cdr3_nt: TGTGCCAGCAGCCATAGCGGGAGGGCCAATGAGCAGTTCTTC
j_call: TRBJ2-1; clone_size: few; d_call: -; v_call: TRBV4-1; cdr3_aa: CASSHGLLAYEQFF; cdr3_nt: TGCGCCAGCAGCCACGGTTTACTAGCCTATGAGCAGTTCTTC
j_call: TRBJ2-5; clone_size: -; d_call: -; v_call: TRBV4-2; cdr3_aa: CASSQGGLWETQYF; cdr3_nt: TGTGCCAGCAGCCAAGGGGGACTGTGGGAGACCCAGTACTTC
j_call: TRBJ1-1; clone_size: few; d_call: TRBD1; v_call: TRBV29-1; cdr3_aa: CSGSTGTGPEAFF; cdr3_nt: TGCAGCGGATCAACGGGGACAGGGCCTGAAGCTTTCTTT
j_call: TRBJ1-2; clone_size: -; d_call: -; v_call: TRBV4-1; cdr3_aa: CASSQAPGSGYTF; cdr3_nt: TGCGCCAGCAGCCAAGCTCCGGGGAGTGGCTACACCTTC
j_call: TRBJ1-2; clone_size: -; d_call: TRBD1; v_call: TRBV19; cdr3_aa: CASTTVRQGGYGYTF; cdr3_nt: TGTGCCAGTACCACCGTTCGACAGGGTGGATATGGCTACACCTTC
j_call: TRBJ1-1; clone_size: few; d_call: -; v_call: TRBV10-3; cdr3_aa: CAIVRDTEAFF; cdr3_nt: TGTGCCATCGTCCGGGACACTGAAGCTTTCTTT
j_call: TRBJ1-2; clone_size: -; d_call: TRBD1; v_call: TRBV6-1; cdr3_aa: CASIREGQGYYGYTF; cdr3_nt: TGTGCCAGCATCCGTGAAGGACAGGGGTACTATGGCTACACCTTC
j_call: TRBJ1-4; clone_size: -; d_call: -; v_call: TRBV5-6; cdr3_aa: CASSLFLDTLATNEKLFF; cdr3_nt: TGTGCCAGCAGCTTGTTCTTGGACACACTTGCAACTAATGAAAAACTGTTTTTT
j_call: TRBJ2-2; clone_size: -; d_call: TRBD1; v_call: TRBV2; cdr3_aa: CASSEDREITGELFF; cdr3_nt: TGTGCCAGCAGTGAGGACAGGGAGATCACCGGGGAGCTGTTTTTT
j_call: TRBJ1-5; clone_size: -; d_call: -; v_call: TRBV2; cdr3_aa: CASSEGQGPQHQSQHF; cdr3_nt: TGTGCCAGCAGTGAAGGTCAGGGCCCCCAGCATCAATCCCAGCATTTT
j_call: TRBJ2-7; clone_size: -; d_call: -; v_call: TRBV5-6; cdr3_aa: CASSLYTSSYEQYF; cdr3_nt: TGTGCCAGCAGCTTGTACACTAGTAGCTACGAGCAGTACTTC
j_call: TRBJ1-2; clone_size: once; d_call: -; v_call: TRBV29-1; cdr3_aa: CSVDKFGYTF; cdr3_nt: TGCAGCGTTGATAAATTTGGCTACACCTTC
j_call: TRBJ1-2; clone_size: once; d_call: -; v_call: TRBV27; cdr3_aa: CASSSDSLDYGYTF; cdr3_nt: TGTGCCAGCAGTTCCGACAGTTTGGACTATGGCTACACCTTC
j_call: TRBJ2-1; clone_size: -; d_call: TRBD2; v_call: TRBV7-6; cdr3_aa: CASSLVLAASEQFF; cdr3_nt: TGTGCCAGCAGCTTAGTCCTAGCGGCTAGTGAGCAGTTCTTC
j_call: TRBJ1-4; clone_size: -; d_call: TRBD1; v_call: TRBV28; cdr3_aa: CASSFGTDEKLFF; cdr3_nt: TGTGCCAGCAGTTTCGGGACAGACGAAAAACTGTTTTTT
j_call: TRBJ2-2; clone_size: -; d_call: -; v_call: TRBV28; cdr3_aa: CASITEGPNTGELFF; cdr3_nt: TGTGCCAGCATAACTGAGGGCCCGAACACCGGGGAGCTGTTTTTT
j_call: TRBJ1-5; clone_size: -; d_call: TRBD1; v_call: TRBV4-2; cdr3_aa: CASSQGGGGNQPQHF; cdr3_nt: TGTGCCAGCAGCCAAGGAGGGGGCGGCAATCAGCCCCAGCATTTT
j_call: TRBJ2-3; clone_size: -; d_call: TRBD2; v_call: TRBV2; cdr3_aa: CAITRLASSTDTQYF; cdr3_nt: TGTGCCATCACCCGACTAGCGTCTAGCACAGATACGCAGTATTTT
j_call: TRBJ2-1; clone_size: -; d_call: TRBD2; v_call: TRBV27; cdr3_aa: CASSSTHPGLEINNEQFF; cdr3_nt: TGTGCCAGCAGTTCGACTCACCCCGGACTAGAAATAAACAATGAGCAGTTCTTC
j_call: TRBJ2-3; clone_size: -; d_call: TRBD1; v_call: TRBV5-1; cdr3_aa: CASSLSPGQTGTDTQYF; cdr3_nt: TGCGCCAGCAGCTTAAGTCCGGGACAGACCGGCACAGATACGCAGTATTTT
j_call: TRBJ1-2; clone_size: -; d_call: -; v_call: TRBV2; cdr3_aa: CASSEQDYGYTF; cdr3_nt: TGTGCCAGCAGTGAACAGGACTATGGCTACACCTTC
j_call: TRBJ2-3; clone_size: -; d_call: TRBD2; v_call: TRBV9; cdr3_aa: CASSVDVAGGYTQYF; cdr3_nt: TGTGCCAGCAGCGTAGACGTCGCGGGAGGCTATACGCAGTATTTT
j_call: TRBJ1-1; clone_size: -; d_call: -; v_call: TRBV6-5; cdr3_aa: CASSYSPGLSEAFF; cdr3_nt: TGTGCCAGCAGTTACTCGCCGGGACTATCTGAAGCTTTCTTT
j_call: TRBJ2-6; clone_size: -; d_call: -; v_call: TRBV2; cdr3_aa: CASSLTGANVLTF; cdr3_nt: TGTGCCAGCAGTTTAACTGGGGCCAACGTCCTGACTTTC
j_call: TRBJ1-2; clone_size: -; d_call: -; v_call: TRBV4-1; cdr3_aa: CASSQGVAGRGYGYTF; cdr3_nt: TGCGCCAGCAGCCAAGGGGTGGCAGGGAGGGGATATGGCTACACCTTC